The rows below give T cell receptor beta chains drawn from one sample of a study of PD-1 blockade in classical Hodgkin lymphoma. Sequencing used immunoSEQ multiplex PCR; TCRdb keeps in-frame clones, though not all of them. This sample yields tens of thousands of clones, of which around 90% are seen a single time; more than 0.35% belongs to the top ten. Sequenced input: CD4+ T cells from blood. All receptors derive from a human donor with classical Hodgkin lymphoma. Both conserved end residues are part of each CDR3.

v_gene,j_gene,CDR3aa
TRBV4-1,TRBJ1-1,CASSPRSGQGTEAFF
TRBV19,TRBJ2-7,CASSLQVSAEQYF
TRBV7-2,TRBJ2-4,CASSSGTSGSGDIQYF
TRBV18,TRBJ2-7,CASSPPTAGAYEQYF
TRBV11-2,TRBJ2-7,CASSVSRREQYF
TRBV4-1,TRBJ2-1,CASSQSGVGTGRDNEQFF
TRBV18,TRBJ1-6,CASSRGGGSSPLHF
TRBV6-6,TRBJ2-1,CASSYRLDYNEQFF
TRBV7-9,TRBJ2-1,CASSSTPVGKQFF
TRBV28,TRBJ1-1,CASSRQRRGTEAFF
TRBV2,TRBJ2-3,CASRPVESDTQYF
TRBV6-1,TRBJ2-7,CASRISGSSREQYF
TRBV7-2,TRBJ2-7,CASSLSTGPTYEQYF
TRBV6-1,TRBJ2-1,CASREVGGSAFNEQFF
TRBV10-1,TRBJ2-1,CASSAGYEQFF
TRBV6-6,TRBJ1-4,CASSHNRANEKLFF
TRBV19,TRBJ1-5,CASRLKGNQPQHF
TRBV5-1,TRBJ2-5,CASSLGDRGQKETQYF
TRBV5-1,TRBJ1-1,CASSRGRDMNTEAFF
TRBV11-3,TRBJ2-7,CASSLNTGPYEQYF
TRBV10-1,TRBJ2-1,CASSGLEGGSSYNEQFF
TRBV10-3,TRBJ1-3,CAISEGQISGNTIYF
TRBV29-1,TRBJ2-3,CSVRWDRSTDTQYF
TRBV11-3,TRBJ2-1,CASSQAPTSFLDNEQFF
TRBV6-5,TRBJ2-7,CATKRDGRGREQYF
TRBV19,TRBJ1-1,CASSIAVVGGTEAFF
TRBV2,TRBJ2-1,CASRSLGEQFF
TRBV11-2,TRBJ2-5,CASSLDIGSGEETQYF
TRBV5-1,TRBJ2-1,CASSSRGYNEQFF
TRBV7-8,TRBJ2-2,CASSFDTGELFF
TRBV5-8,TRBJ2-1,CASSLRRQGRYNEQFF
TRBV2,TRBJ2-7,CASSAGQGAYEQYF
TRBV6-5,TRBJ2-7,CASSYSRVAGYEQYF
TRBV5-1,TRBJ2-7,CASSSTGGLGYEQYF
TRBV4-3,TRBJ2-1,CASSQVFRGDPYNEQFF